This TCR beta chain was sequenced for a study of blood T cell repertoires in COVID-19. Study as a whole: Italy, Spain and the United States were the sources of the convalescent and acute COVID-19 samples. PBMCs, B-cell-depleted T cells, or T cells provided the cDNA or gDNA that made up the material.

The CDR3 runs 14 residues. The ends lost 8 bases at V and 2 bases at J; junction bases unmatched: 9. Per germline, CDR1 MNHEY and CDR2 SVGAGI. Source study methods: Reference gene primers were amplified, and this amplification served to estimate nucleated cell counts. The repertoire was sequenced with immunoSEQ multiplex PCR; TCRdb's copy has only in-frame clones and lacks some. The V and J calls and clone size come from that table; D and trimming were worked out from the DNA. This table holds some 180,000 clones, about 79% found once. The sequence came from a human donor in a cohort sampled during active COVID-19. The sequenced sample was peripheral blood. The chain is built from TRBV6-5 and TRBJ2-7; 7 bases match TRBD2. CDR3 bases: TGTGCCAGCGCAACTAGCGCGGCGACCTACGAGCAGTACTTC. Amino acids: CASATSAATYEQYF.